This paragraph covers one T cell receptor beta chain sequence. What it binds is unknown. Then a second PCR, running about 7 to 11 cycles, was carried out with a sample-barcoded 5' primer and a J-beta primer mix. TCRdb processed the 5' RACE reads anew with MiXCR; each CDR3 protein has one entry. The data contain about 2 million distinct CDR3 sequences, roughly 52% of them singletons. This specimen belongs to a study of blood T cells in healthy people across ages. There were healthy Caucasian individuals from Russia, aged roughly 6 to 100, serving as donors. The CDR3 has 15 amino acids. Germline V lookup: CDR1 MDHEN, CDR2 SYDVKM. Trimming took 4 bases from V and 7 from J; bases not matched to a gene: 7. Study findings and constraints: Naive T cell percentage and TCR beta diversity correlated strongly. The fall in TCR beta diversity per million T cells was roughly linear with age.

The chain joins TRBV28 to TRBJ1-6; TRBD1 matches at 7 bases. The origin of this receptor is a woman aged 40-49 years in good health. Material: blood. The CDR3: CASSSSRDSNSPLHF. CDR3 in DNA: TGTGCCAGCAGTTCTTCCCGGGACAGCAATTCACCCCTCCACTTT. The full variable domain, with the rest looked up from reference TRBV28 and TRBJ1-6, is DVKVTQSSRYLVKRTGEKVFLECVQDMDHENMFWYRQDPGLGLRLIYFSYDVKMKEKGDIPEGYSVSREKKERFSLILESASTNQTSMYLCASSSSRDSNSPLHFGNGTRLTVT.